The rows below give T cell receptor beta chains drawn from one sample of a study of T cell clonotyping in hematopoietic cell transplantation. Profiling relied on immunoSEQ multiplex PCR, and the TCRdb table lists in-frame clones only, not all of them. The sample shows several thousand clones, roughly 80% of them seen only once. Sequenced here: peripheral blood mononuclear cells, sampled before stem cell transplant. The receptors derive from a man in his fifties or sixties with acute myeloid leukemia. Some clones in this sample may be carry-over from other donors' samples. The CDR3 runs from the conserved cysteine through the conserved F or W. D genes are given only for firm matches. The size of a clone is reported for some rows only, either as once, few or many, or as a class for expanded clones.

>TRBV30|TRBJ1-2|13|-|TRBD1
TGTGCCTGCCGACAGGGGGTGGACTATGGCTACACCTTC
CACRQGVDYGYTF
>TRBV28|TRBJ2-7|16|-|-
TGTGCCAGCAGCCTAAAGTGGGACTCTCCTACCTACGAGCAGTACTTC
CASSLKWDSPTYEQYF
>TRBV30|TRBJ1-4|13|-|-
TGTGCCTGGAGGCCGGGATCAAATGAAAAACTGTTTTTT
CAWRPGSNEKLFF
>TRBV10-3|TRBJ2-7|17|-|TRBD2
TGTGCCATCAGTGGACTAGCGGGGGATTTAAGCTCCTACGAGCAGTACTTC
CAISGLAGDLSSYEQYF
>TRBV11-3|TRBJ2-7|15|-|TRBD2
TGTGCCAGCAGCTCAATAGCGGGAGTCTTCTACGAGCAGTACTTC
CASSSIAGVFYEQYF
>TRBV2|TRBJ1-1|13|-|-
TGTGCCAGCACCTACCCTAGGGATACTGAAGCTTTCTTT
CASTYPRDTEAFF
>TRBV10-2|TRBJ1-2|15|-|TRBD1
TGCGCCAGCAGCACCTCCAGGACAGGGAACTATGGCTACACCTTC
CASSTSRTGNYGYTF
>TRBV13|TRBJ1-2|16|-|TRBD1
TGTGCCAGCAGCAAACCCACAGGGGGCGCGGAGTATGGCTACACCTTC
CASSKPTGGAEYGYTF
>TRBV10-3|TRBJ2-3|17|-|TRBD2
TGTGCCATCAGTGAGGGGACTAGCGGGGGGGGCACAGATACGCAGTATTTT
CAISEGTSGGGTDTQYF
>TRBV6-5|TRBJ1-4|14|once|-
TGTGCCAGCAGTCGACAGAGTTTTAATGAAAAACTGTTTTTT
CASSRQSFNEKLFF
>TRBV5-1|TRBJ2-5|16|-|-
TGCGCCAGCAGCTCCCGACCCAGAGAGGACCAAGAGACCCAGTACTTC
CASSSRPREDQETQYF
>TRBV7-2|TRBJ2-3|15|-|-
TGTGCCAGCAGCTTATCGAGGGGTCTCACAGATACGCAGTATTTT
CASSLSRGLTDTQYF
>TRBV10-2|TRBJ2-5|15|-|TRBD2
TGCGCCAGCAGTGATGCCTGGCGGGGGGCTGGGACCCAGTACTTC
CASSDAWRGAGTQYF
>TRBV11-2|TRBJ1-5|13|few|-
TGTGCCAGCAGCTTGAGGCCGAATCAGCCCCAGCATTTT
CASSLRPNQPQHF
>TRBV2|TRBJ1-6|15|-|TRBD1
TGTGCCAGCAGTCTGACAGGGGATCTTAATTCACCCCTCCACTTT
CASSLTGDLNSPLHF
>TRBV5-5|TRBJ1-5|14|-|-
TGTGCCAGCAGCTTGGGTGTGGGCAATCAGCCCCAGCATTTT
CASSLGVGNQPQHF
>TRBV28|TRBJ1-5|13|few|-
TGTGCCAGCAGTTTATCACCCAATCAGCCCCAGCATTTT
CASSLSPNQPQHF
>TRBV5-1|TRBJ2-3|15|-|-
TGCGCCAGCAGCTTGGACTCAGGGGCCCCGGATACGCAGTATTTT
CASSLDSGAPDTQYF
>TRBV7-8|TRBJ1-6|15|-|TRBD1
TGTGCCAGCAGCTTAGGACAGGGACTAAATTCACCCCTCCACTTT
CASSLGQGLNSPLHF
>TRBV2|TRBJ2-3|15|-|TRBD1
TGTGCCAGCAGCCCCACGACAGGGGTATGGGATACGCAGTATTTT
CASSPTTGVWDTQYF
>TRBV6-1|TRBJ1-2|14|once|TRBD1
TGTGCCAGCAGGGGAGACAGGGGGCGGGGAGGCTACACCTTC
CASRGDRGRGGYTF
>TRBV9|TRBJ1-2|11|-|-
TGTGCCAGCAGCGTAGAGGGGTCATTCACCTTC
CASSVEGSFTF
>TRBV30|TRBJ2-1|15|-|TRBD2
TGTGCCTGGGGGAAACTAGCGGGAGTCGGCAATGAGCAGTTCTTC
CAWGKLAGVGNEQFF
>TRBV7-3|TRBJ2-5|15|-|TRBD1
TGTGCCAGCAGCTCAGGGACAGCCGACCAAGAGACCCAGTACTTC
CASSSGTADQETQYF
>TRBV6-5|TRBJ2-1|15|once|TRBD1
TGTGCCAGCAGGAACGACAGGGGCCTTTACAATGAGCAGTTCTTC
CASRNDRGLYNEQFF
>TRBV7-2|TRBJ1-2|14|-|-
TGTGCCAGCAGCTTAAATTCCGTAGGTAGCGGCTACACCTTC
CASSLNSVGSGYTF
>TRBV27|TRBJ2-1|17|-|TRBD2
TGTGCCAGCAGTTTGGGACTAGCGGGTTCCGGGCCTAATGAGCAGTTCTTC
CASSLGLAGSGPNEQFF
>TRBV10-1|TRBJ2-2|13|-|-
TGCGCCAGCAGTGAGTCGAACACCGGGGAGCTGTTTTTT
CASSESNTGELFF
>TRBV9|TRBJ2-5|15|once|TRBD2
TGTGCCAGCAGCGTAGGATGGGGAGGGCAAGAGACCCAGTACTTC
CASSVGWGGQETQYF
>TRBV19|TRBJ2-1|14|-|-
TGTGCCAGTAGTATATATTCCTCTTACAATGAGCAGTTCTTC
CASSIYSSYNEQFF
>TRBV11-2|TRBJ1-1|13|-|-
TGTGCCAGCATCGGACAGCCGAACACTGAAGCTTTCTTT
CASIGQPNTEAFF
>TRBV6-5|TRBJ2-3|14|-|-
TGTGCCAGCAAACCGGGACTCAGCACAGATACGCAGTATTTT
CASKPGLSTDTQYF
>TRBV5-1|TRBJ2-1|13|-|-
TGCGCCAGCGCTGGCCTTTCCTACAATGAGCAGTTCTTC
CASAGLSYNEQFF
>TRBV19|TRBJ1-2|15|-|TRBD1
TGTGCCAGTTACCCCCGGGACAGGGTTAACTATGGCTACACCTTC
CASYPRDRVNYGYTF
>TRBV27|TRBJ2-3|13|-|-
TGTGCCAGCAGTTTAAGGGGGGTCGATACGCAGTATTTT
CASSLRGVDTQYF
>TRBV7-2|TRBJ1-5|16|-|-
TGTGCCAGCAGCTTAGTAGCCACATTCGACAATCAGCCCCAGCATTTT
CASSLVATFDNQPQHF